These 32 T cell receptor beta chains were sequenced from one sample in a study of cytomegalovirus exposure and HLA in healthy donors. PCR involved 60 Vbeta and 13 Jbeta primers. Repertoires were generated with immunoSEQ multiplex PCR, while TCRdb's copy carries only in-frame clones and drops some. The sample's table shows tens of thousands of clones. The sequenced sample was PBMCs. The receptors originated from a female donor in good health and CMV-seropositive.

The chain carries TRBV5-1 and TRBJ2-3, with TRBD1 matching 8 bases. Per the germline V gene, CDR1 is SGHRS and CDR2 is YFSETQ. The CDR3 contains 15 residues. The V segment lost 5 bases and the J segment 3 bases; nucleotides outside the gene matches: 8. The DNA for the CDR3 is TGCGCCAGCAGTCCCGGGACAGGAAGGACAGATACGCAGTATTTT. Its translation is CASSPGTGRTDTQYF.

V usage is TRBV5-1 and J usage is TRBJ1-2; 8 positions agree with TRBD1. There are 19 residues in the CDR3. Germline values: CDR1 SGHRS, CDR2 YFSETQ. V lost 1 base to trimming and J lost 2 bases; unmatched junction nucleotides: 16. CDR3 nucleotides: TGCGCCAGCAGCTTGACCCCCACCGATGGACAGGGCCAAAACTATGGCTACACCTTC. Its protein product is CASSLTPTDGQGQNYGYTF.

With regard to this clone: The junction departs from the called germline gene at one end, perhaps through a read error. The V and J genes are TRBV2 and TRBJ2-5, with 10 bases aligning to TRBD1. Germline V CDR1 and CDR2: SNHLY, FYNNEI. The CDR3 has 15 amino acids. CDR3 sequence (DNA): TGTGCCAGCAGTCGGACAGGGGGATTGCAAGGGACCCAGTACTTC. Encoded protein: CASSRTGGLQGTQYF.

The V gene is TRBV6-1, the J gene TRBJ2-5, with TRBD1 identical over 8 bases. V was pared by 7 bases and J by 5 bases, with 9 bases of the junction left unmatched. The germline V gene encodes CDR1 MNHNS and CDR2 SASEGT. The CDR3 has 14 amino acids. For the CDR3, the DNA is TGTGCCAGCACCACCGGACAGGGCCTCGAGACCCAGTACTTC. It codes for CASTTGQGLETQYF.

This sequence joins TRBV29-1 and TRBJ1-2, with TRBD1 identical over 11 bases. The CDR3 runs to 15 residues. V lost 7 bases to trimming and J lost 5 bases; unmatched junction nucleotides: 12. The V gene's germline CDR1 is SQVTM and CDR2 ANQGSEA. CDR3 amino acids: CSAQSRDRGAYGYTF. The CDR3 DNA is TGCAGCGCCCAATCCCGGGACAGGGGGGCGTATGGCTACACCTTC. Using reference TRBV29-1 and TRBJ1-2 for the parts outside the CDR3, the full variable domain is SAVISQKPSRDICQRGTSLTIQCQVDSQVTMMFWYRQQPGQSLTLIATANQGSEATYESGFVIDKFPISRPNLTFSTLTVSNMSPEDSSIYLCSAQSRDRGAYGYTFGSGTRLTVV.

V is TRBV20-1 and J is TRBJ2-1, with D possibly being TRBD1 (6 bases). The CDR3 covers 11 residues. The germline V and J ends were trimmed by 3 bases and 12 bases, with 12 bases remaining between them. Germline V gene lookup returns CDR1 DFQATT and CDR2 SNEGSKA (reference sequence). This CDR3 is CSASSRGWQFF. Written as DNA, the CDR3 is TGCAGTGCTAGCTCTAGGGGGTGGCAGTTCTTC.

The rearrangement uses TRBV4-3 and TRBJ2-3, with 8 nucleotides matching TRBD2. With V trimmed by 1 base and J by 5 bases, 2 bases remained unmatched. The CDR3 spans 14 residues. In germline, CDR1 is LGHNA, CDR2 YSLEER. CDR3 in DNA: TGCGCCAGCAGCCAAGCGGGGGGGAAAGATACGCAGTATTTT. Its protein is CASSQAGGKDTQYF.

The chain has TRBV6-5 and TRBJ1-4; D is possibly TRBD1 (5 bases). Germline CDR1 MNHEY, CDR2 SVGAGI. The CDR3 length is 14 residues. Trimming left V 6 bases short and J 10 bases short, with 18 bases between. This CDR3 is CASRGLGTEAKLFF. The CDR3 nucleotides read TGTGCCAGCAGGGGACTGGGGACGGAGGCAAAACTGTTTTTT.

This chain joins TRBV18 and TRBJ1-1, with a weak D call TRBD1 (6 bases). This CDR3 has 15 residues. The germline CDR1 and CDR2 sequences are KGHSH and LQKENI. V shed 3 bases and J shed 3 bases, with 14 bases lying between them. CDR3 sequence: CASSPRNRVDTEAFF. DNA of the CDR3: TGTGCCAGCTCACCCAGGAACAGGGTGGACACTGAAGCTTTCTTT.

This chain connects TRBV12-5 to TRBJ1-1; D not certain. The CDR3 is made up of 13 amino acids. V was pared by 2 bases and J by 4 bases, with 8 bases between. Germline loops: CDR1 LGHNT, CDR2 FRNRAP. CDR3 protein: CASGLLGSTEAFF. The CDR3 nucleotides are TGTGCTAGTGGTTTGCTAGGGAGCACTGAAGCTTTCTTT.

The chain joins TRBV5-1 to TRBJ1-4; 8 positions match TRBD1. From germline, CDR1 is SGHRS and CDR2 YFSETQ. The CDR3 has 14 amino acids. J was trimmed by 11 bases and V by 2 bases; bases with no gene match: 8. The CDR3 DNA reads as TGCGCCAGCAGCTTAACAGGGGGGTCGGGGAAACTGTTTTTT. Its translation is CASSLTGGSGKLFF. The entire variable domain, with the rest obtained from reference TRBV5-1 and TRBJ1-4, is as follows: KAGVTQTPRYLIKTRGQQVTLSCSPISGHRSVSWYQQTPGQGLQFLFEYFSETQRNKGNFPGRFSGRQFSNSRSEMNVSTLELGDSALYLCASSLTGGSGKLFFGSGTQLSVL.

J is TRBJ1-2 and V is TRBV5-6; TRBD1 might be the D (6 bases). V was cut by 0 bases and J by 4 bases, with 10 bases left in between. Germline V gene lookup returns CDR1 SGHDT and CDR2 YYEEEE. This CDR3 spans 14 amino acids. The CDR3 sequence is CASSLAARGYGYTF. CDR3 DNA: TGTGCCAGCAGCTTGGCCGCCAGGGGCTATGGCTACACCTTC.

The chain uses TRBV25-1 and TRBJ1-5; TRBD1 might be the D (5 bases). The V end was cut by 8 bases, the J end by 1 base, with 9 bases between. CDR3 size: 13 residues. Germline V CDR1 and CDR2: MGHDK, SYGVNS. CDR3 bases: TGTGCCAGCCGGGGGGTAAGCAATCAGCCCCAGCATTTT. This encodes CASRGVSNQPQHF.

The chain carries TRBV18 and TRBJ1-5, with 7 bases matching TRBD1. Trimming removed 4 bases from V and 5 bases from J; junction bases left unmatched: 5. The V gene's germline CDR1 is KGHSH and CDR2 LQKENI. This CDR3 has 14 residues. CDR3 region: CASSHRDRDQPQHF. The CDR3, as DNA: TGTGCCAGCTCACACCGGGACAGAGATCAGCCCCAGCATTTT.

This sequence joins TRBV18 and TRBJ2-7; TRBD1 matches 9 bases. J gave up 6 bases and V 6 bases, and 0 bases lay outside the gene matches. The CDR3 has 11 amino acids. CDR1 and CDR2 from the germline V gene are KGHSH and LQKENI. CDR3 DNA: TGTGCCAGCTCGACAGGGGGCGAGCAGTACTTC. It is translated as CASSTGGEQYF.

CDR3 bases: TGTGCCAGCAGCTTAAACATAGGCGGGTACAATGAGCAGTTCTTC. Encoded protein: CASSLNIGGYNEQFF. V is TRBV11-2 and J is TRBJ2-1, with D possibly matching TRBD2 (5 bases). The CDR3 loop spans 15 amino acids. CDR1 is SGHAT, CDR2 FQNNGV, per germline. Between the trimmed V and J ends, which lost 2 bases and 4 bases, there was a span of 12 bases.

CDR3 in amino acids: CASSPPSGGAGEQFF. The CDR3 coding sequence is TGTGCCAGCTCACCACCCAGCGGGGGGGCCGGTGAGCAGTTCTTC. The V gene is TRBV18, the J gene TRBJ2-1, with TRBD2 matching over 10 bases. CDR1 is KGHSH, CDR2 LQKENI, per germline. Unmatched junction bases numbered 5, after V lost 0 bases and J lost 9 bases. The CDR3 runs to 15 residues.

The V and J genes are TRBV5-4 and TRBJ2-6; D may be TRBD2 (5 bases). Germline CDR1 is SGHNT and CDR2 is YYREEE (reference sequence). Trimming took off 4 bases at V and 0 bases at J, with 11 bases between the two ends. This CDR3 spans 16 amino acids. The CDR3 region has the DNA TGTGCCAGCAGCGGGTCGGGGTACTCTGGGGCCAACGTCCTGACTTTC. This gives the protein CASSGSGYSGANVLTF.

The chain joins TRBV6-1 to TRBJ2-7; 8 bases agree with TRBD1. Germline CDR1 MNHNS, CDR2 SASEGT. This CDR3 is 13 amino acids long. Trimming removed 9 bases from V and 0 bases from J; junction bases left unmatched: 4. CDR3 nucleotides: TGTGCCAGTCGGGACAGGAACTCCTACGAGCAGTACTTC. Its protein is CASRDRNSYEQYF.

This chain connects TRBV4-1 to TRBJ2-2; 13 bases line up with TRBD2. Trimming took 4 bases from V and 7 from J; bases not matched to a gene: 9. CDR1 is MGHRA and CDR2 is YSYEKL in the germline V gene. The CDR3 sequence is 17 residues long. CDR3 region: CASSRMPGLAGHGELFF. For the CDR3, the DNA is TGCGCCAGCAGCCGAATGCCGGGACTAGCGGGGCACGGGGAGCTGTTTTTT.

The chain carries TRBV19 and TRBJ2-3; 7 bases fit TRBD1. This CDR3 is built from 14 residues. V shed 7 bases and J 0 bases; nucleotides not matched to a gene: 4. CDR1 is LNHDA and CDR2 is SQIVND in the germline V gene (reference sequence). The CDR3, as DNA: TGTGCCAGTACCGGACAGGCTAGCACAGATACGCAGTATTTT. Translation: CASTGQASTDTQYF.

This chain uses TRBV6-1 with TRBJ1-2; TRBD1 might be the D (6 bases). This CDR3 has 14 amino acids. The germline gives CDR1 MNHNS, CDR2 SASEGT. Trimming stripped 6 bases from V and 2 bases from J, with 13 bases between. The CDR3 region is CASRPTGLNYGYTF. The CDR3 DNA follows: TGTGCCAGCAGACCTACAGGGTTGAACTATGGCTACACCTTC.

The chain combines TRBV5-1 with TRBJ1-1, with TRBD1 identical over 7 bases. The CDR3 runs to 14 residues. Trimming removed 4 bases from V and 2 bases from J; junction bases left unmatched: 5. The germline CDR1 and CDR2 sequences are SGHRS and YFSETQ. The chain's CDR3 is CASSGRTGNTEAFF. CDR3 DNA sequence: TGCGCCAGCAGCGGACGGACAGGCAACACTGAAGCTTTCTTT.

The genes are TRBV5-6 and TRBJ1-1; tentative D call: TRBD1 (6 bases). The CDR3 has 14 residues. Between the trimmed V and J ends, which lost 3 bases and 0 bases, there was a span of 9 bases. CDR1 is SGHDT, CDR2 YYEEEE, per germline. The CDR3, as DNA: TGTGCCAGCAGCTCCAGGGGTTTGAACACTGAAGCTTTCTTT. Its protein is CASSSRGLNTEAFF.

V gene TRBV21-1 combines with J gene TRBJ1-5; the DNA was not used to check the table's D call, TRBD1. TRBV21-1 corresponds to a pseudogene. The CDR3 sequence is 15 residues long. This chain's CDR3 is CASRDSDYSNQPQHF. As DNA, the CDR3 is TGTGCCAGCCGGGACAGTGATTATAGCAATCAGCCCCAGCATTTT.

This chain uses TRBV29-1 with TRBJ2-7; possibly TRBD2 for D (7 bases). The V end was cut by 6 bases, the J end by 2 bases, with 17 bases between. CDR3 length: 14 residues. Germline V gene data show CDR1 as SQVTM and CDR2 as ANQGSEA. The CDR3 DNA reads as TGCAGCGTCTCCACCGGGGGGCTGGCCTACGAGCAGTACTTC. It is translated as CSVSTGGLAYEQYF.

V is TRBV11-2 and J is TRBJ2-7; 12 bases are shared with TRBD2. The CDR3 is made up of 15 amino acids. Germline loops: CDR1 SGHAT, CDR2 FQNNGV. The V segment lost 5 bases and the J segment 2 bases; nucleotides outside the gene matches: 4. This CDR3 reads CASSPGLAGPYEQYF. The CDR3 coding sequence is TGTGCCAGCAGCCCTGGACTAGCGGGGCCCTACGAGCAGTACTTC.

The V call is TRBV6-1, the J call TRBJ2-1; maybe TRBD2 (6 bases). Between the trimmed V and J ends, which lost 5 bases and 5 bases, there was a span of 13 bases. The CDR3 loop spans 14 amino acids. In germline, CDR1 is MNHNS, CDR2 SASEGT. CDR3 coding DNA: TGTGCCAGCAGTCCAAGCGGGCCGCACAATGAGCAGTTCTTC. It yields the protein CASSPSGPHNEQFF.

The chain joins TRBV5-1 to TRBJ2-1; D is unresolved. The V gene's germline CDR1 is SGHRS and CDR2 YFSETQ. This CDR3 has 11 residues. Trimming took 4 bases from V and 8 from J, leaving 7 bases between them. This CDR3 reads CASSQNYEQFF. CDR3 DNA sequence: TGCGCCAGCAGCCAAAATTATGAGCAGTTCTTC.

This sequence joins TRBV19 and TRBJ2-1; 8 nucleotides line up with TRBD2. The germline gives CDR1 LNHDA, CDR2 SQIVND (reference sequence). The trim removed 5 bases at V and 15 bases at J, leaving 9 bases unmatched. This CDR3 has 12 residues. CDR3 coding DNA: TGTGCCAGTAGTGATTATAGCGGGAAGGTGTTCTTC. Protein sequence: CASSDYSGKVFF.

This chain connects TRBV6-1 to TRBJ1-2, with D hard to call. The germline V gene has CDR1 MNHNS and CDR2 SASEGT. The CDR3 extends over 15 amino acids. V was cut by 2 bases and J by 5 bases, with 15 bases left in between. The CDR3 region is CASSELRRMEYGYTF. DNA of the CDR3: TGTGCCAGCAGTGAATTAAGGCGGATGGAATATGGCTACACCTTC.

The CDR3: CASSVRTGTYEQYF. Here the CDR3 DNA reads TGTGCCAGCAGTGTACGGACAGGCACCTACGAGCAGTACTTC. The V call is TRBV6-1, the J call TRBJ2-7; TRBD1 matches at 7 bases. Germline assignment: CDR1 MNHNS and CDR2 SASEGT. V lost 4 bases and J lost 2; bases outside the gene matches: 5. This CDR3 has 14 residues.